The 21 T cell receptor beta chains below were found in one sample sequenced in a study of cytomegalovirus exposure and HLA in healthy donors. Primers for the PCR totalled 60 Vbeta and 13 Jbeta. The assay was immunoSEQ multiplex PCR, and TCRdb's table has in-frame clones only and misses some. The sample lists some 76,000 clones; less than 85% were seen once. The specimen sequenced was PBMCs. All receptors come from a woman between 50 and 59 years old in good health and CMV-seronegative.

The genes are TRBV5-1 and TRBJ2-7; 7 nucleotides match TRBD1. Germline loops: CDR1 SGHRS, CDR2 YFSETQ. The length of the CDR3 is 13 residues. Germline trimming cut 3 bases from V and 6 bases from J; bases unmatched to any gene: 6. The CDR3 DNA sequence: TGCGCCAGCAGCTCGCGACAGGGTGCCGAGCAGTACGTC. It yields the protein CASSSRQGAEQYV.

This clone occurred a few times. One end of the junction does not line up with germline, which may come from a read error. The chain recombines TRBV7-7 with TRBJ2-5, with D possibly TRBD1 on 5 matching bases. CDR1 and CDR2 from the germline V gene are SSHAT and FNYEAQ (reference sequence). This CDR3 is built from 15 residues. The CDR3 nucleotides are TGTGCTAGCAGTCCGGACATGGGCGTTCGGGAGACCCAGTACTTC. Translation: CASSPDMGVRETQYF. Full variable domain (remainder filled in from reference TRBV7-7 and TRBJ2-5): GAGVSQSPRYKVTKRGQDVTLRCDPISSHATLYWYQQALGQGPEFLTYFNYEAQPDKSGLPSDRFSAERPEGSISTLTIQRTEQRDSAMYRCASSPDMGVRETQYFGPGTRLLVL.

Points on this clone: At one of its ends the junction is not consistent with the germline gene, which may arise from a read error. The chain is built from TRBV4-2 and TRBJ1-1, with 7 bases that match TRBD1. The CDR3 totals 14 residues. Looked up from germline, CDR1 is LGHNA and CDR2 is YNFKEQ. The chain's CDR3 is CAGSNTGVSAEAFF. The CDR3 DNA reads TGTGCCGGCAGCAATACAGGGGTGTCGGCTGAAGCTTTCTTT.

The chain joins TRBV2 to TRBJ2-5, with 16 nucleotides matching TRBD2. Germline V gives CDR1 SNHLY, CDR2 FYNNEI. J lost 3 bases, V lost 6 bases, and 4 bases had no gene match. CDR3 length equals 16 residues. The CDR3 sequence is CASRGTSGRGKETQYF. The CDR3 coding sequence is TGTGCCAGCAGGGGGACTAGCGGGAGGGGCAAAGAGACCCAGTACTTC.

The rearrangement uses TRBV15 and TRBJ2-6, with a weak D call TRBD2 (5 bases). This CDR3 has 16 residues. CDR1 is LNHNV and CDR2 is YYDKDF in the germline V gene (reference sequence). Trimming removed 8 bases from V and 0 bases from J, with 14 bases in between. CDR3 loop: CATSEGFGSGANVLTF. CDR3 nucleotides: TGTGCCACCTCCGAGGGTTTTGGCTCTGGGGCCAACGTCCTGACTTTC.

The CDR3 DNA reads TGTGCCAGCAGTAGGACAGGGTATAGCAATCAGCCCCAGCATTTT. It yields the protein CASSRTGYSNQPQHF. The V call is TRBV27, the J call TRBJ1-5; 8 bases are shared with TRBD1. Looked up from germline, CDR1 is MNHEY and CDR2 is SMNVEV (reference sequence). V dropped 5 bases and J dropped 0; count of bases not matched to a gene: 3. The length of the CDR3 is 15 residues.

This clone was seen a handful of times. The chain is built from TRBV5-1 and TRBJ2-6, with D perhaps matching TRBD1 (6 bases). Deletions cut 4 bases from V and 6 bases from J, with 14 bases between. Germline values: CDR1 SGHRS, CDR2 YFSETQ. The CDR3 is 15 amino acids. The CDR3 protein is CASSVGQLQANVLTF. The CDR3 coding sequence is TGCGCCAGCAGCGTTGGACAGCTTCAGGCCAACGTCCTGACTTTC.

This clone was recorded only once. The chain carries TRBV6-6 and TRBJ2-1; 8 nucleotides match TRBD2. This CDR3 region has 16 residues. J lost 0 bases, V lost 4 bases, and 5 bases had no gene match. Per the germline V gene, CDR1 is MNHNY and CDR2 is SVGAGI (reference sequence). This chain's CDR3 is CASSSPAGVSYNEQFF. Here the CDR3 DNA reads TGTGCCAGCAGTTCCCCAGCGGGAGTCTCCTACAATGAGCAGTTCTTC.

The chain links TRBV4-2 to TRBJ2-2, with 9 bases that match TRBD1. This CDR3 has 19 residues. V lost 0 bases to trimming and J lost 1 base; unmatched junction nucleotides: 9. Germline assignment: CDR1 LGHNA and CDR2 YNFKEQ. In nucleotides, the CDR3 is TGTGCCAGCAGCCAAGATTTGAAGGGGGGACAGGGGAACACCGGGGAGCTGTTTTTT. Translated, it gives CASSQDLKGGQGNTGELFF.

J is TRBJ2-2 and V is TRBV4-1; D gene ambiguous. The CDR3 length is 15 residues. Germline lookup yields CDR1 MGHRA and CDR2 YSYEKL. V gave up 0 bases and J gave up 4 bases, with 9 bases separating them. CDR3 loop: CASSQEVRFTGELFF. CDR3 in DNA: TGCGCCAGCAGCCAAGAAGTCAGATTCACCGGGGAGCTGTTTTTT.

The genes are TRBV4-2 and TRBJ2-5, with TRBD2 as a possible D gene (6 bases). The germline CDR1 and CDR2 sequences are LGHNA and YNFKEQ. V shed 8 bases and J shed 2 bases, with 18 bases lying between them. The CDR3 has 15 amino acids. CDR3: CASGGSPLKQETQYF. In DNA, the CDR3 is TGTGCCAGCGGAGGGTCCCCTTTAAAACAAGAGACCCAGTACTTC.

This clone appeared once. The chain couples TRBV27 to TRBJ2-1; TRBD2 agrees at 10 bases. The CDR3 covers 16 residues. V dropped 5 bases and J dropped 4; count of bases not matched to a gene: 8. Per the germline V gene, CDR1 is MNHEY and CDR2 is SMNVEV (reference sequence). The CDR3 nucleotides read TGTGCCAGCAGTCCCCGGACTAGCGGCTATTACAATGAGCAGTTCTTC. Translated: CASSPRTSGYYNEQFF.

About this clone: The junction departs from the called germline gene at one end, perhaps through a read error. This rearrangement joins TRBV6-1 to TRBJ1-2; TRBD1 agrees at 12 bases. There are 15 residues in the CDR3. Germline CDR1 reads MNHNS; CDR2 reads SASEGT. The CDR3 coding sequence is TGTGCCAGCAGGGAAGGGGGACAGGGGGCAGACGGCTACACCTTC. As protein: CASREGGQGADGYTF.

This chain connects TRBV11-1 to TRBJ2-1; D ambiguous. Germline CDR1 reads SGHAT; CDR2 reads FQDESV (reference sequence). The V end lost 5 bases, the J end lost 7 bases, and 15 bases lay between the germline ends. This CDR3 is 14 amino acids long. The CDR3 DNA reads TGTGCCAGCAGCCCCTGGGCCCGGATGAATGAGCAGTTCTTC. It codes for CASSPWARMNEQFF.

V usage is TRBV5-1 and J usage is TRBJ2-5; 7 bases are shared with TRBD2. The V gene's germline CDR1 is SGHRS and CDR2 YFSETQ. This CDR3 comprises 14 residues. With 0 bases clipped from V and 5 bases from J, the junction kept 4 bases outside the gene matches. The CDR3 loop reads CASSLGGGGETQYF. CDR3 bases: TGCGCCAGCAGCTTGGGCGGCGGGGGTGAGACCCAGTACTTC.

The CDR3 loop is CASSAQLRVTDTQYF. CDR3 in DNA: TGTGCCAGCAGCGCACAGCTCAGGGTCACAGATACGCAGTATTTT. The chain combines TRBV9 with TRBJ2-3; TRBD1 might be the D (5 bases). Germline V lookup: CDR1 SGDLS, CDR2 YYNGEE. The CDR3 contains 15 residues. Trimming pared 3 bases from V and 2 bases from J, leaving 13 bases between.

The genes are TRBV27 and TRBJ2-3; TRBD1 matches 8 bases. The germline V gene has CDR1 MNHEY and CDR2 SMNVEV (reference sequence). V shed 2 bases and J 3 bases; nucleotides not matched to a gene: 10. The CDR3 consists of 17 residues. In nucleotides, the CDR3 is TGTGCCAGCAGTTTACTTGGTCGGACAGGGTGGACAGATACGCAGTATTTT. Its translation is CASSLLGRTGWTDTQYF.

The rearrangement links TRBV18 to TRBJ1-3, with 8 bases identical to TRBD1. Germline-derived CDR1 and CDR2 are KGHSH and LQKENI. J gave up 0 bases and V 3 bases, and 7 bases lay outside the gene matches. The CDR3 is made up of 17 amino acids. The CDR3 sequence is CASSPSGQGNSGNTIYF. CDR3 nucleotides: TGTGCCAGCTCACCCAGTGGACAGGGCAACTCTGGAAACACCATATATTTT.

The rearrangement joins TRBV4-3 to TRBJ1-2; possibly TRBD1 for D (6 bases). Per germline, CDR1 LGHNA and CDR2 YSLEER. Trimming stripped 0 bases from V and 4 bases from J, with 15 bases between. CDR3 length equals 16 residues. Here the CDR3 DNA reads TGCGCCAGCAGCCAAGATCTTACCACAGGGCCCTATGGCTACACCTTC. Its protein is CASSQDLTTGPYGYTF.

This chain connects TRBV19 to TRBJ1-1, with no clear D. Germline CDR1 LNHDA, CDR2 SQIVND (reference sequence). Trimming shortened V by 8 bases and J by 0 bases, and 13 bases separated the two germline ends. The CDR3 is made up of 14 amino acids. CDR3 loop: CASLRLGMNTEAFF. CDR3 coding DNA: TGTGCCAGTCTACGGCTAGGCATGAACACTGAAGCTTTCTTT.

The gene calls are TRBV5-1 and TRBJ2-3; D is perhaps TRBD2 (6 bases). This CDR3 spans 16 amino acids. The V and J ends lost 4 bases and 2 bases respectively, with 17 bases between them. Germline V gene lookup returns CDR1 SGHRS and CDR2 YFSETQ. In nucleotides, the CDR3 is TGCGCCAGCAGCCCCCTCAGGGACTCCTACACAGATACGCAGTATTTT. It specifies CASSPLRDSYTDTQYF.